The rows below give T cell receptor beta chains drawn from one sample of a study of blood T cell repertoires in COVID-19. Sequenced by immunoSEQ multiplex PCR; TCRdb stores in-frame clones only, minus some. The repertoire consists of about 400,000 clones, with 70% to 90% occurring once and the leading ten covering roughly 2%. Sequencing was carried out using PBMCs or T cells enriched from blood (not recorded which). These receptors were collected from a woman between 35 and 50 years old with acute COVID-19. Each CDR3 is given with its conserved first and last residue. D genes are given only for firm matches. Rows give clone size only sometimes, using once, few, many, or a class for an expanded clone.

CASSQDIGGSDTQYF | TGTGCCAGCAGCCAAGATATTGGGGGGAGTGATACGCAGTATTTT | TRBJ2-3 | - | TRBV3-1/TRBV3-2 | -
CASSPTGMNTEAFF | TGTGCCAGCTCACCAACGGGGATGAACACTGAAGCTTTCTTT | TRBJ1-1 | - | TRBV18 | -
CASTSGHSMNTEAFF | TGCGCCAGCACCTCGGGACACTCGATGAACACTGAAGCTTTCTTT | TRBJ1-1 | - | TRBV5-1 | -
CASSAYYGYTF | TGTGCCAGCAGCGCCTACTATGGCTACACCTTC | TRBJ1-2 | - | TRBV9 | -
CASSQPGQYSNQPQHF | TGCGCCAGCAGCCAACCGGGACAGTACAGCAATCAGCCCCAGCATTTT | TRBJ1-5 | TRBD1 | TRBV4-1 | -
CASSWGHLNTEAFF | TGCGCCAGCAGCTGGGGACACCTGAACACTGAAGCTTTCTTT | TRBJ1-1 | - | TRBV5-1 | -
CASSTSGVGGELFF | TGTGCCAGTAGTACTTCAGGGGTGGGCGGGGAGCTGTTTTTT | TRBJ2-2 | - | TRBV19 | -
CASSLVGDRDSYGYTF | TGTGCCAGCAGCCTAGTAGGGGACAGGGACTCCTATGGCTACACCTTC | TRBJ1-2 | TRBD1 | TRBV7-8 | -
CASKARGFSSTDTQYF | TGCGCCAGCAAAGCCAGGGGGTTTTCTAGCACAGATACGCAGTATTTT | TRBJ2-3 | TRBD1 | TRBV5-1 | -
CASSQDLVRANEQYF | TGTGCCAGCAGCCAAGATCTCGTGCGGGCAAACGAGCAGTACTTC | TRBJ2-7 | - | TRBV3-1/TRBV3-2 | -
CATSPGTGPFEQYF | TGTGCCACCTCTCCTGGGACAGGGCCCTTCGAGCAGTACTTC | TRBJ2-7 | TRBD1 | TRBV27 | -
CASRGQGLMNLMNTEAFF | TGTGCCAGCAGGGGACAGGGGCTTATGAACCTTATGAACACTGAAGCTTTCTTT | TRBJ1-1 | TRBD1 | TRBV7-8 | once
CAISLAGGSSYNEQFF | TGTGCCATCAGCCTAGCGGGGGGGAGCTCCTACAATGAGCAGTTCTTC | TRBJ2-1 | TRBD2 | TRBV10-3 | -
CSVPGTGDYGYTF | TGCAGCGTCCCCGGGACAGGCGACTATGGCTACACCTTC | TRBJ1-2 | TRBD1 | TRBV29-1 | -
CASSQVGRNSPLHF | TGTGCCAGCAGCCAAGTTGGCAGAAATTCACCCCTCCACTTT | TRBJ1-6 | - | TRBV3-1/TRBV3-2 | -
CASSLDRRLAGGTDTQYF | TGTGCCAGCAGCTTAGATCGGAGGCTAGCGGGGGGGACAGATACGCAGTATTTT | TRBJ2-3 | TRBD2 | TRBV7-8 | -
CASSLERRGLSGANVLTF | TGTGCCAGCAGCTTAGAGAGGCGGGGTCTTTCTGGGGCCAACGTCCTGACTTTC | TRBJ2-6 | - | TRBV7-8 | -
CASSEWSRGDETQYF | TGTGCCAGCAGTGAATGGTCCAGGGGCGACGAGACCCAGTACTTC | TRBJ2-5 | - | TRBV2 | -
CASSWTGTSGVYEQFF | TGTGCCAGCAGCTGGACCGGGACTAGCGGGGTGTATGAGCAGTTCTTC | TRBJ2-1 | TRBD2 | TRBV7-9 | few
CASSLVRHRGPSDTEAFF | TGTGCCAGCAGCTTGGTGCGGCACAGGGGGCCATCGGACACTGAAGCTTTCTTT | TRBJ1-1 | TRBD1 | TRBV5-8 | -
CASSPYESRNSPLHF | TGTGCCAGCTCACCATATGAGTCGAGGAATTCACCCCTCCACTTT | TRBJ1-6 | - | TRBV18 | -
CASSLSTSGQETQYF | TGTGCCAGCAGCTTAAGCACTAGCGGTCAAGAGACCCAGTACTTC | TRBJ2-5 | TRBD2 | TRBV7-9 | -
CASSPAGQYNEQFF | TGTGCCAGCTCACCAGCAGGGCAATACAATGAGCAGTTCTTC | TRBJ2-1 | - | TRBV18 | -
CASGWGTKNTGELFF | TGTGCTAGTGGATGGGGGACAAAGAACACCGGGGAGCTGTTTTTT | TRBJ2-2 | - | TRBV12-5 | -
CASSPQAGAQETQYF | TGTGCCAGCAGCCCCCAGGCGGGGGCCCAAGAGACCCAGTACTTC | TRBJ2-5 | - | TRBV5-4 | -
CASSELGGPNQPQHF | TGTGCCAGCAGTGAGTTGGGGGGGCCAAATCAGCCCCAGCATTTT | TRBJ1-5 | - | TRBV2 | few
CASSWTGGEFPQPQHF | TGTGCCAGCAGTTGGACAGGGGGCGAGTTTCCACAGCCCCAGCATTTT | TRBJ1-5 | TRBD1 | TRBV6-5 | -
CSASSGTPSTYEQYF | TGCAGTGCTAGTTCCGGGACTCCTTCGACCTACGAGCAGTACTTC | TRBJ2-7 | - | TRBV20-1 | -
CASSPRTPSTDTQYF | TGTGCCAGTAGCCCTCGGACACCTAGCACAGATACGCAGTATTTT | TRBJ2-3 | - | TRBV19 | -
CASSLATSGASTQYF | TGCGCCAGCAGCTTGGCTACTAGCGGGGCAAGTACGCAGTATTTT | TRBJ2-3 | TRBD2 | TRBV5-1 | -
CASIGTGTNYGYTF | TGTGCCAGCATCGGGACAGGGACAAACTATGGCTACACCTTC | TRBJ1-2 | TRBD1 | TRBV6-5 | -
CASSSPGTFYEQYF | TGTGCCAGCAGCTCACCTGGGACTTTCTACGAGCAGTACTTC | TRBJ2-7 | - | TRBV7-8 | -
CASKITGYNEQFF | TGTGCCAGCAAAATAACAGGGTACAATGAGCAGTTCTTC | TRBJ2-1 | - | TRBV6-5 | -
CASSSREATEAFF | TGTGCCAGCAGTAGCCGGGAGGCCACTGAAGCTTTCTTT | TRBJ1-1 | - | TRBV2 | -
CASREGQHEAFF | TGTGCCAGCAGGGAAGGACAGCATGAAGCTTTCTTT | TRBJ1-1 | - | TRBV6-1 | once
CASSRRQGNTEAFF | TGTGCCAGCAGTCGACGTCAGGGTAACACTGAAGCTTTCTTT | TRBJ1-1 | - | TRBV13 | -
CASSPVTPEKLFF | TGTGCCAGCTCACCCGTGACACCTGAAAAACTGTTTTTT | TRBJ1-4 | - | TRBV18 | -
CASSFGGVSEQYF | TGTGCCAGCAGTTTCGGGGGAGTGAGCGAGCAGTACTTC | TRBJ2-7 | - | TRBV12-3/TRBV12-4 | once
CASSPWLQGLSGDGYTF | TGTGCCAGCAGCCCCTGGTTACAGGGCCTATCCGGAGATGGCTACACCTTC | TRBJ1-2 | - | TRBV11-2 | -
CASSIRESLFRSEQYF | TGTGCCAGTAGTATTCGGGAGAGTCTCTTCCGGAGCGAGCAGTACTTC | TRBJ2-7 | - | TRBV19 | -
CASIRQGALTDTQYF | TGTGCCAGCATTCGACAGGGGGCTCTTACAGATACGCAGTATTTT | TRBJ2-3 | TRBD1 | TRBV2 | -
CASSLLAGGYEQYF | TGTGCCAGCAGCCTACTAGCGGGGGGCTACGAGCAGTACTTC | TRBJ2-7 | TRBD2 | TRBV6-2/TRBV6-3 | -
CASSQGFPTSYEQYF | TGTGCCAGCAGCCAAGGTTTTCCTACTTCCTACGAGCAGTACTTC | TRBJ2-7 | - | TRBV3-1/TRBV3-2 | -
CASRLSGGGTDTQYF | TGTGCCAGCAGGCTCAGCGGGGGGGGCACAGATACGCAGTATTTT | TRBJ2-3 | TRBD2 | TRBV7-8 | -
CASSENWTGLIHGYTF | TGTGCCAGCAGTGAAAATTGGACAGGCCTAATTCACGGCTACACCTTC | TRBJ1-2 | TRBD1 | TRBV2 | -